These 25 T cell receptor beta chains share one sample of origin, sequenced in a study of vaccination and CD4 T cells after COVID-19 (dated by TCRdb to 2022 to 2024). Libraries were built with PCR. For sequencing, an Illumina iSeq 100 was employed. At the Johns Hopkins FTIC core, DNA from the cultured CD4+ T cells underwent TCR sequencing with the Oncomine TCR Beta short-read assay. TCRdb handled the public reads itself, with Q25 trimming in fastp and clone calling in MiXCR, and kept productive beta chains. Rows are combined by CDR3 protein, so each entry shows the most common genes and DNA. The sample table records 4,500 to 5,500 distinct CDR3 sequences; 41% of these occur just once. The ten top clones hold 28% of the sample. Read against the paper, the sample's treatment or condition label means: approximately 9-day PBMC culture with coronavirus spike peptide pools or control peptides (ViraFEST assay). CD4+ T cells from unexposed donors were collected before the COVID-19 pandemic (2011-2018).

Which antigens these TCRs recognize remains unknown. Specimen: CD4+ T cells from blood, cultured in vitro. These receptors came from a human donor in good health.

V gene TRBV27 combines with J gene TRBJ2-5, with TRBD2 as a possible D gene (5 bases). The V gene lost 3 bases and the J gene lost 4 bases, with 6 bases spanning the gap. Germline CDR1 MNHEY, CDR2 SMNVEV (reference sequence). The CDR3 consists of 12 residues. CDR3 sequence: CASSFRGETQYF. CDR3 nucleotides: TGTGCCAGCAGTTTCCGGGGAGAGACCCAGTACTTC.

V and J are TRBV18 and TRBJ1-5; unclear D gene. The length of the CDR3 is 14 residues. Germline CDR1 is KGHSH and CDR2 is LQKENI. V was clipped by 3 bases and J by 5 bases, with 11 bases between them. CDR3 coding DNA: TGTGCCAGCTCACCCTCGGGTATAGATCAGCCCCAGCATTTT. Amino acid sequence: CASSPSGIDQPQHF.

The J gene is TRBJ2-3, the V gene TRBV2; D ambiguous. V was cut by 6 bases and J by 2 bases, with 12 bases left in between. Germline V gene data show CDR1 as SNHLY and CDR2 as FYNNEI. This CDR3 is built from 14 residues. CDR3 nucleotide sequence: TGTGCCAGCAGCCACAAGGAAGACACAGATACGCAGTATTTT. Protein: CASSHKEDTDTQYF. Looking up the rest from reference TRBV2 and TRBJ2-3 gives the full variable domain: EPEVTQTPSHQVTQMGQEVILRCVPISNHLYFYWYRQILGQKVEFLVSFYNNEISEKSEIFDDQFSVERPDGSNFTLKIRSTKLEDSAMYFCASSHKEDTDTQYFGPGTRLTVL.

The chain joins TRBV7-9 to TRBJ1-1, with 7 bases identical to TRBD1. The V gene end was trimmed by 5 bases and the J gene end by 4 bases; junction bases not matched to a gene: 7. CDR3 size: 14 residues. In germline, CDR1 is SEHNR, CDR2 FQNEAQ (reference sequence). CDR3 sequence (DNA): TGTGCCAGCAGCCGTACAGGGGACTTCACTGAAGCTTTCTTT. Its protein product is CASSRTGDFTEAFF.

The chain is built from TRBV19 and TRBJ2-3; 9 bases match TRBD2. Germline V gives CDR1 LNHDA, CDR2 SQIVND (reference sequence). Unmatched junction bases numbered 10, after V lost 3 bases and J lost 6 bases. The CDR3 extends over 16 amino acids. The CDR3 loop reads CASSIAVRGGSDTQYF. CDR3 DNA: TGTGCCAGTAGTATCGCGGTGCGGGGGGGCTCGGATACGCAGTATTTT.

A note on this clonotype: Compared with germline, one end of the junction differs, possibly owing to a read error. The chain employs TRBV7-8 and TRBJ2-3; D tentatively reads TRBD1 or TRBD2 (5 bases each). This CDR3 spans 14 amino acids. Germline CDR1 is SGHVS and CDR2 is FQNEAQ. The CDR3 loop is CASSFSGLADAQYF. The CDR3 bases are TGTGCCAGCAGCTTTTCAGGGCTAGCAGATGCGCAGTATTTT.

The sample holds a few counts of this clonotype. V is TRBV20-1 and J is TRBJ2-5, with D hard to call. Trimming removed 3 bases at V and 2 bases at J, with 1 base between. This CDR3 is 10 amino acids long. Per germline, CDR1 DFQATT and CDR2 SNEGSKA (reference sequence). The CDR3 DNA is TGCAGTGCTAGTCAAGAGACCCAGTACTTC. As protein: CSASQETQYF.

Here the CDR3 reads CASSLGGTVVSEQYF. Written as DNA, the CDR3 is TGCGCCAGCAGCCTGGGAGGGACAGTCGTCTCCGAGCAGTACTTC. The chain joins TRBV5-1 to TRBJ2-7; D is perhaps TRBD1 or TRBD2 (7 bases each). The CDR3 loop spans 15 amino acids. Germline values: CDR1 SGHRS, CDR2 YFSETQ. Trimming cost V 4 bases and J 6 bases, with 20 bases left between them. The full variable domain, in which reference TRBV5-1 and TRBJ2-7 provide the parts outside the CDR3, is KAGVTQTPRYLIKTRGQQVTLSCSPISGHRSVSWYQQTPGQGLQFLFEYFSETQRNKGNFPGRFSGRQFSNSRSEMNVSTLELGDSALYLCASSLGGTVVSEQYFGPGTRLTVT.

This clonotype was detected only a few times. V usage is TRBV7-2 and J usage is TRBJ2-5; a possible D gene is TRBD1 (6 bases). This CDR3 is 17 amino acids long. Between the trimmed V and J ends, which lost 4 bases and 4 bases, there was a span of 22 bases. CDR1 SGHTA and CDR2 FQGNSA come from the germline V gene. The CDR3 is CASSSYPFGGAGETQYF. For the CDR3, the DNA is TGTGCCAGCAGCTCCTACCCCTTTGGGGGCGCGGGAGAGACCCAGTACTTC.

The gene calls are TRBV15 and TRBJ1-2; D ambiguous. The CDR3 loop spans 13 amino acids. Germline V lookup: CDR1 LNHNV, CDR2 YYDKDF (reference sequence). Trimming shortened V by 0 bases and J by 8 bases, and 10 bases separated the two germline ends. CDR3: CATSRDRREGYTF. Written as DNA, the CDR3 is TGTGCCACCAGCAGAGATAGGAGGGAAGGCTACACCTTC.

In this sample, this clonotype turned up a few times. The CDR3 region is CSANLPGQGAGGYTF. The CDR3 DNA reads TGCAGTGCTAACTTACCGGGACAGGGGGCTGGTGGCTACACCTTC. The gene calls are TRBV20-1 and TRBJ1-2; 12 bases line up with TRBD1. V gave up 4 bases and J gave up 7 bases; unmatched junction bases: 10. In germline, CDR1 is DFQATT, CDR2 SNEGSKA (reference sequence). This CDR3 has 15 residues.

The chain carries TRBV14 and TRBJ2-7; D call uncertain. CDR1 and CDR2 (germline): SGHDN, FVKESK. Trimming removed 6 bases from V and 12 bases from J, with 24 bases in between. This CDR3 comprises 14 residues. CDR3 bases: TGTGCCAGCAGTGAAAAGGCAGGATCTCTGAATCGGTACTTC. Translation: CASSEKAGSLNRYF.

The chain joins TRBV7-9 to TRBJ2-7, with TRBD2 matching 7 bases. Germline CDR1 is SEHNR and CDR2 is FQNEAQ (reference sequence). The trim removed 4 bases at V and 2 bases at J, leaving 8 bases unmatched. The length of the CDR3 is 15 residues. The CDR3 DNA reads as TGTGCCAGCAGCTCAAGACTAGCTACTACCTACGAGCAGTACTTC. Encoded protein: CASSSRLATTYEQYF.

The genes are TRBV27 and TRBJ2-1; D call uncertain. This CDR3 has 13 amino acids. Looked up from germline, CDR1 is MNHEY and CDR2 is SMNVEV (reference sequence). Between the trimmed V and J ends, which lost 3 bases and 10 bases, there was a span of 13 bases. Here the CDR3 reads CASSLEWGYEQFF. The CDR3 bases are TGTGCCAGCAGTTTGGAGTGGGGTTACGAGCAGTTCTTC.

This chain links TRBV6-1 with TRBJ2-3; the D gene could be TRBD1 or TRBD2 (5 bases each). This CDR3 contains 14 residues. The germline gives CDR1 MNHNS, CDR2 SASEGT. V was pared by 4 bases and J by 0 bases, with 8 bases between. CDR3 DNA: TGTGCCAGCAGTGCGGGACCCAGCACAGATACGCAGTATTTT. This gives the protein CASSAGPSTDTQYF.

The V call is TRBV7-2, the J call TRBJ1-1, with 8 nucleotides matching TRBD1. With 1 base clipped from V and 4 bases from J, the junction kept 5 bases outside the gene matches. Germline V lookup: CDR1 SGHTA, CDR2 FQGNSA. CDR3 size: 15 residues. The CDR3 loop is CASSLVGQGSTEAFF. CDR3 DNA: TGTGCCAGCAGCTTAGTCGGACAGGGTAGCACTGAAGCTTTCTTT.

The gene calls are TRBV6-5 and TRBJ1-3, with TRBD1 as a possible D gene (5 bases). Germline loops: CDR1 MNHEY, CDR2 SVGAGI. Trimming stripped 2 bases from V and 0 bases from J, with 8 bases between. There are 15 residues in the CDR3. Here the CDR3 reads CASSYDSFSGNTIYF. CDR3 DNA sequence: TGTGCCAGCAGTTACGACAGCTTCTCTGGAAACACCATATATTTT.

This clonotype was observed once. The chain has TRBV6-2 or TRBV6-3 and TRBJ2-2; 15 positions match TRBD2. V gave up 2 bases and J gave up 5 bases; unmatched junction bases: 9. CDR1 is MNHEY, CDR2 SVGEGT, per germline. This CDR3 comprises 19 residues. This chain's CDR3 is CASSYLPGLAGGLTGELFF. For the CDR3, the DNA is TGTGCCAGCAGTTACCTTCCCGGACTAGCGGGGGGGCTTACCGGGGAGCTGTTTTTT.

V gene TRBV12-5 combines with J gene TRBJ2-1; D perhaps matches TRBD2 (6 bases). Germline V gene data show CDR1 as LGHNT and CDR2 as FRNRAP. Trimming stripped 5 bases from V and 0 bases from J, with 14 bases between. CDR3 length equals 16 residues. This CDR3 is CASGAGAGGSYNEQFF. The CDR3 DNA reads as TGTGCTAGTGGTGCCGGAGCGGGTGGCTCCTACAATGAGCAGTTCTTC. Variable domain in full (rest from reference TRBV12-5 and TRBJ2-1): DARVTQTPRHKVTEMGQEVTMRCQPILGHNTVFWYRQTMMQGLELLAYFRNRAPLDDSGMPKDRFSAEMPDATLATLKIQPSEPRDSAVYFCASGAGAGGSYNEQFFGPGTRLTVL.

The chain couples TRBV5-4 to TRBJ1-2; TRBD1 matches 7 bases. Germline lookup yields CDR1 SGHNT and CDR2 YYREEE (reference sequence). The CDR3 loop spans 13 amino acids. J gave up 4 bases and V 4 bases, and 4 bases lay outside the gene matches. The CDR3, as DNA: TGTGCCAGCAGCACGAGGGACAGCTATGGCTACACCTTC. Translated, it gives CASSTRDSYGYTF.

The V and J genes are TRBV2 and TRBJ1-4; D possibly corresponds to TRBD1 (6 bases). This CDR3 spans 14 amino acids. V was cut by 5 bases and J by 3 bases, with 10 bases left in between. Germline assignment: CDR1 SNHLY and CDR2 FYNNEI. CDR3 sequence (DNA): TGTGCCAGCAGTAGGACAGCCTCTAATGAAAAACTGTTTTTT. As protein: CASSRTASNEKLFF.

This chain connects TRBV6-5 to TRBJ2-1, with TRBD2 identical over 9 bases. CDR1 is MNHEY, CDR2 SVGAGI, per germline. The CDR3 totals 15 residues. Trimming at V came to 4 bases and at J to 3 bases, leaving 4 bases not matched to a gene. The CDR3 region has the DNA TGTGCCAGCAGTTCTAGCGGGATCCTCTACAATGAGCAGTTCTTC. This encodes CASSSSGILYNEQFF.

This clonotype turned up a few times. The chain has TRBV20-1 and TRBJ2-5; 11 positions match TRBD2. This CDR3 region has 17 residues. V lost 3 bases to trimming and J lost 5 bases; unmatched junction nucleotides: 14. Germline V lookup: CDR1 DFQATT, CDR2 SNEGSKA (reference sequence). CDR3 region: CSASVPLAGGLGETQYF. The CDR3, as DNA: TGCAGTGCTAGTGTCCCTCTAGCGGGAGGTTTAGGGGAGACCCAGTACTTC.

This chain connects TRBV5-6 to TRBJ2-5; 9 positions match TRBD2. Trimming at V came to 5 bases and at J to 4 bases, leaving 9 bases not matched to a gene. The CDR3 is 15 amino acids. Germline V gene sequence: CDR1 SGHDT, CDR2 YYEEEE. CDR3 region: CASRYLGGGGETQYF. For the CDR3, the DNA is TGTGCCAGCAGATATCTCGGCGGGGGGGGAGAGACCCAGTACTTC.

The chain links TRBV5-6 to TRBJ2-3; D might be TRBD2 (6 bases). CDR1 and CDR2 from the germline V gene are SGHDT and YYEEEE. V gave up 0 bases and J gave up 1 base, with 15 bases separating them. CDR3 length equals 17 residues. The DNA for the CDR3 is TGTGCCAGCAGCTTGGTAGGTTCTAGCGCACGCACAGATACGCAGTATTTT. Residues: CASSLVGSSARTDTQYF.